These 31 T cell receptor beta chains originate from one sample sequenced in a study of regulatory T cells in long-lasting Graves disease. Libraries of TCR beta came from iRepertoire HTBI primers plus Arm-PCR of CDR3 regions. TCRdb re-called the multiplex PCR reads with MiXCR, one entry per CDR3 protein. Here the sample spans 350,000 to 450,000 distinct CDR3 sequences, about a sixth being singletons. The time point: newly diagnosed GD, antithyroid drugs for less than 3 months. RNA extracted from PBMCs served as the sequencing template. This sample was also put to use in a study of T cells in Graves' hyperthyroidism and ophthalmopathy.

Sequencing was performed on peripheral blood mononuclear cells (PBMCs), taken at new diagnosis, from a patient treated with antithyroid drugs. The source of these receptors is a man aged 35 to 55 with Graves disease.

The rearrangement links TRBV20-1 to TRBJ1-1, with 11 bases aligning to TRBD1. Germline values: CDR1 DFQATT, CDR2 SNEGSKA (reference sequence). CDR3 length equals 14 residues. V shed 6 bases and J 5 bases; nucleotides not matched to a gene: 8. As DNA, the CDR3 is TGCAGTGCGCTAACGGGACAGGGGGGGACTGAAGCTTTCTTT. It specifies CSALTGQGGTEAFF.

Concerning this clonotype: A much larger clone lies a single base off, so this may be a read error. This chain uses TRBV5-1 with TRBJ2-1; no reliable D call. Per the germline V gene, CDR1 is SGHRS and CDR2 is YFSETQ. This CDR3 has 8 amino acids. CDR3 sequence reads: CTHYKQFF. Written as DNA, the CDR3 is TGCACCCACTATAAGCAGTTCTTC.

This clonotype was counted ten times or more. A junction boundary mismatches the germline segment, possibly from a read error. The chain recombines TRBV28 with TRBJ1-4; 7 bases match TRBD1. Germline V gives CDR1 MDHEN, CDR2 SYDVKM. This CDR3 has 13 residues. The CDR3 DNA follows: TGTGCCGCCCAGGGACAGACTAGTGAAAAACTGTTTTTT. Translated: CAAQGQTSEKLFF.

V is TRBV11-2 and J is TRBJ2-7; 9 bases fit TRBD1. Losses at the gene ends were 5 bases for V and 2 bases for J; bases not matched to a gene: 10. The length of the CDR3 is 16 residues. Germline V gene data show CDR1 as SGHAT and CDR2 as FQNNGV. CDR3 sequence reads: CASSLIPGQGTYEQYF. In DNA form, the CDR3 reads TGTGCCAGCAGCCTAATACCGGGACAGGGCACCTACGAGCAGTACTTC.

This clonotype was observed many times. This chain connects TRBV27 to TRBJ2-1, with D unresolved. CDR1 is MNHEY, CDR2 SMNVEV, per germline (reference sequence). There are 17 residues in the CDR3. The V end lost 5 bases, the J end lost 4 bases, and 21 bases lay between the germline ends. As DNA, the CDR3 is TGTGCCAGCAGTCAAAGTCGAGTAAACAGTCTATACAATGAGCAGTTCTTC. This sequence encodes CASSQSRVNSLYNEQFF.

This clonotype was counted at least ten times. This chain joins TRBV15 and TRBJ2-7; D may correspond to TRBD1 or TRBD2 (5 bases each). CDR1 is LNHNV and CDR2 is YYDKDF in the germline V gene (reference sequence). The germline V and J ends were trimmed by 0 bases and 10 bases, with 13 bases remaining between them. The CDR3 consists of 13 residues. CDR3 sequence (DNA): TGTGCCACCAGCAGAGATCGTCAGGGAGTTCAGTACTTC. It translates to CATSRDRQGVQYF.

Ten or more counts support this clonotype. This chain links TRBV5-1 with TRBJ1-5; 7 bases are shared with TRBD1. Germline trimming cut 0 bases from V and 6 bases from J; bases unmatched to any gene: 3. Germline lookup yields CDR1 SGHRS and CDR2 YFSETQ. The CDR3 has 14 residues. CDR3 nucleotide sequence: TGCGCCAGCAGCTTGGAAGGGGGCTTTCAGCCCCAGCATTTT. This sequence encodes CASSLEGGFQPQHF.

This clonotype was seen a few times. The rearrangement uses TRBV12-3 or TRBV12-4 and TRBJ2-3; D tentatively fits TRBD1 or TRBD2 (6 bases each). Deletions cut 3 bases from V and 2 bases from J, with 15 bases between. CDR3 length: 16 amino acids. This chain's CDR3 is CASSFRGAGATDTQYF. The DNA of the CDR3 is TGTGCCAGCAGTTTTAGGGGGGCCGGGGCCACAGATACGCAGTATTTT.

Ten or more counts support this clonotype. The chain joins TRBV12-3 or TRBV12-4 to TRBJ2-2; 8 bases are shared with TRBD2. The CDR3 spans 16 residues. J gave up 5 bases and V 7 bases, and 12 bases lay outside the gene matches. The CDR3 spells CASIPYRGGKTGELFF. In nucleotides, the CDR3 is TGTGCCAGCATTCCCTACCGGGGGGGCAAGACCGGGGAGCTGTTTTTT.

This clonotype was seen repeatedly, ten times or more. CDR3 in amino acids: CASGLPASNEQFF. CDR3 coding DNA: TGTGCTAGTGGTTTGCCTGCTAGCAATGAGCAGTTCTTC. V usage is TRBV12-5 and J usage is TRBJ2-1; D ambiguous. Germline V gene lookup returns CDR1 LGHNT and CDR2 FRNRAP. This CDR3 comprises 13 residues. V lost 2 bases to trimming and J lost 6 bases, with 8 bases between them.

The chain couples TRBV15 to TRBJ2-3, with TRBD2 identical over 7 bases. Looked up from germline, CDR1 is LNHNV and CDR2 is YYDKDF (reference sequence). V was pared by 3 bases and J by 0 bases, with 3 bases of the junction left unmatched. The CDR3 totals 15 residues. CDR3 DNA: TGTGCCACCAGCAGCCGGGAGGCTAGCACAGATACGCAGTATTTT. Translation: CATSSREASTDTQYF.

The chain employs TRBV18 and TRBJ2-2; no clear D. Germline-derived CDR1 and CDR2 are KGHSH and LQKENI. Trimming took 2 bases from V and 0 from J, leaving 10 bases between them. The CDR3 runs to 16 residues. The CDR3 DNA is TGTGCCAGCTCACCAGGGCAGCACGCGAACACCGGGGAGCTGTTTTTT. This encodes CASSPGQHANTGELFF.

This clonotype was counted ten times or more. The chain uses TRBV5-1 and TRBJ2-2, with D uncertain. The V end was cut by 4 bases, the J end by 0 bases, with 13 bases between. The CDR3 is 16 residues long. Per germline, CDR1 SGHRS and CDR2 YFSETQ. CDR3 loop: CASSPTARPNTGELFF. For the CDR3, the DNA is TGCGCCAGCAGCCCCACAGCACGCCCGAACACCGGGGAGCTGTTTTTT.

This clonotype showed up just a few times. The chain carries TRBV4-3 and TRBJ2-7; 11 bases are shared with TRBD2. Germline CDR1 and CDR2: LGHNA and YSLEER. Trimming cost V 4 bases and J 5 bases; bases outside gene matches: 7. CDR3 length: 15 amino acids. CDR3 sequence reads: CASSPKTSGAHEQYF. In DNA, the CDR3 is TGCGCCAGCAGCCCAAAGACTAGCGGGGCCCACGAGCAGTACTTC.

The table lists this clonotype with many counts. This chain's CDR3 is CASSHLATGELFF. The CDR3 DNA is TGTGCCAGCAGCCACTTGGCCACCGGGGAGCTGTTTTTT. The rearrangement links TRBV11-3 to TRBJ2-2; no reliable D call. CDR3 length: 13 amino acids. The V gene's germline CDR1 is SGHNT and CDR2 YENEEA. Trimming shortened V by 5 bases and J by 4 bases, and 8 bases separated the two germline ends.

A remark on this clonotype: The junction and the germline gene differ at one end; a read error may be behind it. This chain connects TRBV5-1 to TRBJ2-7; D is perhaps TRBD2 (7 bases). The CDR3 contains 14 residues. Germline CDR1 is SGHRS and CDR2 is YFSETQ. CDR3 residues: CASSLQGRADEQYF. The DNA of the CDR3 is TGCGCCAGCAGCTTGCAGGGGAGGGCAGACGAACAGTACTTC.

This clonotype was detected many times. The J gene is TRBJ2-3, the V gene TRBV5-1; 16 nucleotides line up with TRBD2. The CDR3 is 16 amino acids. Trimming cost V 3 bases and J 7 bases; bases outside gene matches: 5. The germline V gene has CDR1 SGHRS and CDR2 YFSETQ. The CDR3 sequence: CASSSGTSGGAHTQYF. In nucleotides, the CDR3 is TGCGCCAGCAGCTCCGGGACTAGCGGGGGGGCTCATACGCAGTATTTT.

This clonotype was detected ten times or more. The chain couples TRBV5-1 to TRBJ1-4, with TRBD1 identical over 9 bases. Germline loops: CDR1 SGHRS, CDR2 YFSETQ. CDR3 length: 15 residues. J was trimmed by 5 bases and V by 4 bases; bases with no gene match: 6. CDR3 sequence reads: CASSVAGTGNEKLFF. In DNA, the CDR3 is TGCGCCAGCAGCGTTGCCGGGACAGGGAATGAAAAACTGTTTTTT. The full variable domain, completed using reference TRBV5-1 and TRBJ1-4, is KAGVTQTPRYLIKTRGQQVTLSCSPISGHRSVSWYQQTPGQGLQFLFEYFSETQRNKGNFPGRFSGRQFSNSRSEMNVSTLELGDSALYLCASSVAGTGNEKLFFGSGTQLSVL.

The table lists this clonotype with a few counts. The chain combines TRBV30 with TRBJ1-3; 7 bases agree with TRBD1. V shed 6 bases and J 2 bases; nucleotides not matched to a gene: 4. In germline, CDR1 is GTSNPN, CDR2 SVGIG (reference sequence). The CDR3 has 13 amino acids. CDR3 region: CACDRAPGNTIYF. The CDR3 region has the DNA TGTGCCTGTGACAGGGCCCCTGGAAACACCATATATTTT.

This clonotype has just a few counts. The rearrangement uses TRBV30 and TRBJ1-6, with 8 bases lining up with TRBD1. CDR1 is GTSNPN, CDR2 SVGIG, per germline (reference sequence). The ends lost 5 bases at V and 6 bases at J; junction bases unmatched: 3. The CDR3 contains 13 residues. The DNA of the CDR3 is TGTGCCTGGGACAGGGGTATTAATTCACCCCTCCACTTT. Residues: CAWDRGINSPLHF.

This clonotype was seen many times. The rearrangement joins TRBV20-1 to TRBJ2-3; tentatively, D is TRBD1 or TRBD2 (5 bases each). Germline CDR1 is DFQATT and CDR2 is SNEGSKA (reference sequence). The CDR3 has 14 amino acids. Trimming left V 6 bases short and J 1 base short, with 14 bases between. This CDR3 is CSAGGGSGTDTQYF. CDR3 nucleotides: TGCAGTGCGGGTGGGGGTTCTGGCACAGATACGCAGTATTTT.

The chain uses TRBV9 and TRBJ2-2, with 7 bases matching TRBD1. The CDR3 totals 16 residues. Germline trimming cut 1 base from V and 4 bases from J; bases unmatched to any gene: 7. The V gene's germline CDR1 is SGDLS and CDR2 YYNGEE. CDR3 in DNA: TGTGCCAGCAGCGTACCCCGACAGGGTGGCACCGGGGAGCTGTTTTTT. Residues: CASSVPRQGGTGELFF.

About this clonotype: A read error is possible here, since a much larger clone lies one base away. The chain joins TRBV14 to TRBJ2-1; D is unclear. Germline V gene data show CDR1 as SGHDN and CDR2 as FVKESK. There are 14 residues in the CDR3. In DNA, the CDR3 is TGTGCCGGCAGCCAAAGGCAGACCTACAATGAGCAGTTCTTC. Translated: CAGSQRQTYNEQFF.

This clonotype has at least ten counts. The chain couples TRBV5-1 to TRBJ2-3; D perhaps matches TRBD2 (7 bases). V was shortened by 3 bases and J by 0 bases, with 14 bases between the two germline ends. The CDR3 totals 16 residues. Germline CDR1 and CDR2: SGHRS and YFSETQ. In DNA form, the CDR3 reads TGCGCCAGCAGCTGGGGGGCTAGCGGAAGCACAGATACGCAGTATTTT. This gives the protein CASSWGASGSTDTQYF.

This clonotype was recorded many times. V and J are TRBV12-3 or TRBV12-4 and TRBJ2-5; perhaps TRBD1 as D (5 bases). The CDR3 contains 13 residues. Trimming took 6 bases from V and 1 from J, leaving 9 bases between them. The CDR3 spells CASSGRGQETQYF. In DNA form, the CDR3 reads TGTGCCAGCAGCGGAAGGGGCCAAGAGACCCAGTACTTC.

J is TRBJ2-6 and V is TRBV20-1, with D possibly called TRBD1 or TRBD2 (5 bases each). Germline V gene lookup returns CDR1 DFQATT and CDR2 SNEGSKA (reference sequence). CDR3 length equals 15 residues. V lost 3 bases and J lost 0, with 9 bases in between. The CDR3 protein is CSARRGNSGANVLTF. The DNA of the CDR3 is TGCAGTGCTAGGAGGGGTAACTCTGGGGCCAACGTCCTGACTTTC.

This chain links TRBV7-9 with TRBJ1-4, with no clear D. Trimming took off 5 bases at V and 7 bases at J, with 14 bases between the two ends. Germline V gene sequence: CDR1 SEHNR, CDR2 FQNEAQ (reference sequence). This CDR3 is 14 amino acids long. CDR3 nucleotide sequence: TGTGCCAGCAGCGTAGTGCCGGGTGGTGAAAAACTGTTTTTT. As protein: CASSVVPGGEKLFF.

This clonotype was found many times. The chain's CDR3 is CATSRVHFGIQYF. For the CDR3, the DNA is TGTGCCACCAGCAGAGTTCACTTCGGCATTCAGTACTTC. V and J are TRBV15 and TRBJ2-4; D uncertain. V lost 1 base to trimming and J lost 9 bases, with 10 bases between them. CDR1 and CDR2 (germline): LNHNV, YYDKDF (reference sequence). This CDR3 contains 13 residues.

This clonotype appeared many times. The chain uses TRBV5-1 and TRBJ2-2; TRBD1 matches at 11 bases. The CDR3 runs to 14 residues. Germline V gene data show CDR1 as SGHRS and CDR2 as YFSETQ. The V and J ends lost 7 bases and 6 bases, in that order; junction bases with no gene match: 5. This CDR3 is CASRGQGAAGELFF. For the CDR3, the DNA is TGCGCCAGCCGCGGACAGGGGGCCGCCGGGGAGCTGTTTTTT. Based on the CDR3 plus reference TRBV5-1 and TRBJ2-2, the full variable domain is KAGVTQTPRYLIKTRGQQVTLSCSPISGHRSVSWYQQTPGQGLQFLFEYFSETQRNKGNFPGRFSGRQFSNSRSEMNVSTLELGDSALYLCASRGQGAAGELFFGEGSRLTVL.

This clonotype has at least ten counts. This chain connects TRBV28 to TRBJ2-1; TRBD2 matches at 7 bases. After removal of 4 bases from V and 5 bases from J, the junction contained 11 bases not matched to a gene. Germline CDR1 reads MDHEN; CDR2 reads SYDVKM. This CDR3 region has 16 residues. This CDR3 is CASSSGRRGINNEQFF. DNA for the CDR3: TGTGCCAGCAGTTCCGGGAGGCGGGGGATTAACAATGAGCAGTTCTTC.

A note on this clonotype: A much more abundant neighbour one base away suggests this may be a read error. The chain employs TRBV12-3 or TRBV12-4 and TRBJ1-2; 7 bases line up with TRBD1. The CDR3 totals 13 residues. Germline trimming cut 5 bases from V and 4 bases from J; bases unmatched to any gene: 4. The CDR3 reads CASSPTGSYGYTF. The CDR3 bases are TGTGCCAGCAGTCCGACAGGGAGCTATGGCTACACCTTC.